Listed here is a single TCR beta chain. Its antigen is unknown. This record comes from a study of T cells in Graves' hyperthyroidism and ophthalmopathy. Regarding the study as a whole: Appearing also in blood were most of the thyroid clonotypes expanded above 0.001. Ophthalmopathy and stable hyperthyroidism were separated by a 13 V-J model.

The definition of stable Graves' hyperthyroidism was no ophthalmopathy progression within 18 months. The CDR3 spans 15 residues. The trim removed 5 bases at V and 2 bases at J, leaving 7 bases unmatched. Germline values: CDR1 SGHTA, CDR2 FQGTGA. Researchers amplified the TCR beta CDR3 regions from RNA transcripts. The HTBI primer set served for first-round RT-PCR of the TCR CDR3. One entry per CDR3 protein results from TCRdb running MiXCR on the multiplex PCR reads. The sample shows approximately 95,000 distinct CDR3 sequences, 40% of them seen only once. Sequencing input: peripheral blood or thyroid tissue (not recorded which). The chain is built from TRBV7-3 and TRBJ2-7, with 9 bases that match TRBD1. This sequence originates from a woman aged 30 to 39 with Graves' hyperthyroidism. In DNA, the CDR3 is TGTGCCAGCAGCCGAGGGACAGGGTGGGCCTACGAGCAGTACTTC. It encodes CASSRGTGWAYEQYF.